This TCR beta chain was identified during a study of lymphopenia after photon versus proton radiotherapy. Points from the study as a whole: Under photons, naive T cells and diversity fell while effector/memory populations rose. Survival link was tested only in deceased patients; proton benefit remains a possibility.

TCRdb keeps only in-frame clones here, not all; method: immunoSEQ multiplex PCR. Of some 42,000 clones listed, around 81% are singletons. With respect to this clone: Its antigen remains unidentified.

Sequences were derived from peripheral blood, sampled from a patient treated with proton-based radiotherapy. The sequence came from a woman in her sixties or seventies with pancreatic cancer.

CDR3 DNA: TGTGCCCCCGGATTAGTGCCCTACGAGCAGTACTTC. This gives the protein CAPGLVPYEQYF. The chain has TRBV10-3 and TRBJ2-7; D is undetermined. The CDR3 has 12 residues. V was pared by 11 bases and J by 2 bases, with 13 bases between. Germline CDR1 is ENHRY and CDR2 is SYGVKD.